The 31 T cell receptor beta chains presented below share a single source sample, sequenced in a study of shared clonotypes between healthy human individuals. Naive CD8 cells comprised CD45RO-negative, CCR7-positively selected cells, excluding terminally differentiated effector memory CD45RA+ cells. Repertoires were generated with immunoSEQ multiplex PCR, while TCRdb's copy carries only in-frame clones and drops some. The table has hundreds of thousands of clones, roughly 96% seen once. Sequenced input: naive CD8+ T cells sorted from blood. The receptors here all came from a woman between 25 and 40 years old in good health.

The V call is TRBV27, the J call TRBJ2-7, with 8 bases fitting TRBD1. Per germline, CDR1 MNHEY and CDR2 SMNVEV (reference sequence). With 2 bases clipped from V and 7 bases from J, the junction kept 10 bases outside the gene matches. This CDR3 contains 15 residues. CDR3 residues: CASSLGQGFGREQYF. The CDR3 bases are TGTGCCAGCAGTTTAGGACAGGGTTTCGGTAGAGAGCAGTACTTC.

The chain links TRBV19 to TRBJ1-2; D gene unclear. Germline loops: CDR1 LNHDA, CDR2 SQIVND (reference sequence). V was pared by 4 bases and J by 6 bases, with 21 bases between. The CDR3 runs 16 residues. CDR3 in DNA: TGTGCCAGTAGTAACCCTGGTTATGAGGGTTCGCATGGCTACACCTTC. This gives the protein CASSNPGYEGSHGYTF.

V usage is TRBV28 and J usage is TRBJ2-1; 12 nucleotides agree with TRBD2. The germline V gene has CDR1 MDHEN and CDR2 SYDVKM. Trimming removed 6 bases from V and 9 bases from J; junction bases left unmatched: 6. CDR3 length: 14 amino acids. The CDR3 bases are TGTGCCAGCAGCAGACTAGCGGGAGACGGTGAGCAGTTCTTC. It encodes CASSRLAGDGEQFF. The full variable domain, its missing parts supplied by reference TRBV28 and TRBJ2-1, is DVKVTQSSRYLVKRTGEKVFLECVQDMDHENMFWYRQDPGLGLRLIYFSYDVKMKEKGDIPEGYSVSREKKERFSLILESASTNQTSMYLCASSRLAGDGEQFFGPGTRLTVL.

This chain links TRBV5-5 with TRBJ1-6; TRBD1 agrees at 12 bases. The V gene's germline CDR1 is SGHKS and CDR2 YYEKEE (reference sequence). V lost 4 bases and J lost 14; bases outside the gene matches: 10. The CDR3 has 15 residues. DNA of the CDR3: TGTGCCAGCAGCCCCACCGGGACAGGGGGCCGCACCCTCCACTTT. Protein: CASSPTGTGGRTLHF.

This chain's CDR3 is CSVASGSNQPQHF. CDR3 coding DNA: TGCAGCGTTGCCAGCGGTAGCAATCAGCCCCAGCATTTT. V and J are TRBV29-1 and TRBJ1-5; the D is unclear. The CDR3 is 13 amino acids. Trimming removed 4 bases from V and 0 bases from J, with 7 bases in between. The germline V gene encodes CDR1 SQVTM and CDR2 ANQGSEA.

The chain recombines TRBV14 with TRBJ2-7, with D possibly being TRBD1 (5 bases). V was trimmed by 0 bases and J by 7 bases, leaving 16 bases between them. CDR3 size: 15 residues. Germline CDR1 SGHDN, CDR2 FVKESK. DNA for the CDR3: TGTGCCAGCAGCCAAGAAGCAGGGTTTGTTGTTGAGCAGTACTTC. Protein sequence: CASSQEAGFVVEQYF.

J is TRBJ1-2 and V is TRBV2, with D tentatively TRBD1 (5 bases). This CDR3 is built from 14 residues. Germline V gene lookup returns CDR1 SNHLY and CDR2 FYNNEI. Trimming left V 3 bases short and J 7 bases short, with 15 bases between. CDR3 nucleotide sequence: TGTGCCAGCAGTGACTCCGGGACGGCGCTTGGCTACACCTTC. This gives the protein CASSDSGTALGYTF.

The chain joins TRBV14 to TRBJ2-3; D unresolved. Trimming pared 0 bases from V and 0 bases from J, leaving 13 bases between. This CDR3 has 17 residues. The V gene's germline CDR1 is SGHDN and CDR2 FVKESK. CDR3 in amino acids: CASSQDIGPLSTDTQYF. CDR3 bases: TGTGCCAGCAGCCAAGATATCGGGCCACTTAGCACAGATACGCAGTATTTT. Variable domain in full (rest from reference TRBV14 and TRBJ2-3): EAGVTQFPSHSVIEKGQTVTLRCDPISGHDNLYWYRRVMGKEIKFLLHFVKESKQDESGMPNNRFLAERTGGTYSTLKVQPAELEDSGVYFCASSQDIGPLSTDTQYFGPGTRLTVL.

This clone was observed a single time. The chain couples TRBV4-2 to TRBJ2-7; no reliable D call. The germline CDR1 and CDR2 sequences are LGHNA and YNFKEQ. V gave up 1 base and J gave up 5 bases, with 21 bases separating them. The CDR3 contains 17 residues. The CDR3 DNA sequence: TGTGCCAGCAGCCAAGCGGTAGTACCCTTTCAGGTAAACGAGCAGTACTTC. Translating it yields CASSQAVVPFQVNEQYF.

This clone was picked up one time. The chain carries TRBV19 and TRBJ2-2; 7 bases are a match to TRBD1. V was pared by 2 bases and J by 5 bases, with 5 bases of the junction left unmatched. CDR3 length equals 15 residues. Germline V gene sequence: CDR1 LNHDA, CDR2 SQIVND (reference sequence). DNA for the CDR3: TGTGCCAGTAGTATACAGGGGGTTTTTACCGGGGAGCTGTTTTTT. It codes for CASSIQGVFTGELFF.

The CDR3 is CASLILGGLDNEQFF. CDR3 DNA: TGTGCCAGCCTTATCCTGGGGGGATTGGACAATGAGCAGTTCTTC. The chain employs TRBV11-2 and TRBJ2-1, with D possibly being TRBD2 (6 bases). V lost 8 bases, J lost 5 bases, and 19 bases lay in between. Germline-derived CDR1 and CDR2 are SGHAT and FQNNGV. The CDR3 spans 15 residues.

This clone was seen only once. V gene TRBV7-9 combines with J gene TRBJ2-1, with unresolved D. From germline, CDR1 is SEHNR and CDR2 FQNEAQ (reference sequence). Trimming removed 5 bases from V and 8 bases from J, with 10 bases in between. The CDR3 extends over 12 amino acids. CDR3 protein: CASSLIKDEQFF. In nucleotides, the CDR3 is TGTGCCAGCAGCCTAATAAAGGATGAGCAGTTCTTC.

V and J are TRBV4-1 and TRBJ1-5; tentatively, D is TRBD1 (6 bases). Trimming stripped 5 bases from V and 2 bases from J, with 16 bases between. The CDR3 sequence is 16 residues long. Germline V lookup: CDR1 MGHRA, CDR2 YSYEKL. This CDR3 reads CASSSSGVGGNQPQHF. The CDR3 DNA reads TGCGCCAGCAGCAGTTCAGGGGTGGGTGGCAATCAGCCCCAGCATTTT.

Worth noting for this clone: Other DNA sequences in the same sample also yield this CDR3. CDR3 protein: CASSIGGSEQYF. CDR3 nucleotides: TGTGCCAGTAGTATTGGAGGGTCCGAGCAGTACTTC. V is TRBV19 and J is TRBJ2-7; weak D call: TRBD2 (6 bases). The germline V gene has CDR1 LNHDA and CDR2 SQIVND (reference sequence). V was pared by 3 bases and J by 6 bases, with 9 bases between. The CDR3 totals 12 residues. The full variable domain, with the rest looked up from reference TRBV19 and TRBJ2-7, is DGGITQSPKYLFRKEGQNVTLSCEQNLNHDAMYWYRQDPGQGLRLIYYSQIVNDFQKGDIAEGYSVSREKKESFPLTVTSAQKNPTAFYLCASSIGGSEQYFGPGTRLTVT.

This chain links TRBV19 with TRBJ2-1; TRBD1 might be the D (5 bases). With 3 bases removed from V and 0 bases from J, the gap between germline ends came to 18 bases. Germline loops: CDR1 LNHDA, CDR2 SQIVND (reference sequence). CDR3 length equals 18 residues. In nucleotides, the CDR3 is TGTGCCAGTAGTATGTTCCAGGGCAGCCTGAGCTCCTACAATGAGCAGTTCTTC. Protein product: CASSMFQGSLSSYNEQFF.

The chain links TRBV6-5 to TRBJ2-7, with D unclear. The V and J ends lost 7 bases and 2 bases respectively, with 15 bases between them. This CDR3 has 14 residues. Germline V gene data show CDR1 as MNHEY and CDR2 as SVGAGI. DNA for the CDR3: TGTGCCAGCACAGAGATGACTTATACCTACGAGCAGTACTTC. As protein: CASTEMTYTYEQYF.

The chain links TRBV7-6 to TRBJ1-2; D unresolved. Germline lookup yields CDR1 SGHVS and CDR2 FNYEAQ. Trimming left V 3 bases short and J 6 bases short, with 14 bases between. There are 14 residues in the CDR3. CDR3 loop: CASSLGRNSDGYTF. Here the CDR3 DNA reads TGTGCCAGCAGCTTGGGCCGGAATTCGGATGGCTACACCTTC.

The chain carries TRBV11-3 and TRBJ2-1, with D maybe TRBD2 (5 bases). V lost 2 bases and J 8 bases, leaving 13 bases between the germline ends. The CDR3 is made up of 14 amino acids. CDR1 is SGHNT and CDR2 is YENEEA in the germline V gene. The CDR3 reads CASSLLRAPHEQFF. CDR3 bases: TGTGCCAGCAGCTTACTGCGGGCACCCCATGAGCAGTTCTTC.

The chain combines TRBV29-1 with TRBJ2-3; D is ambiguous. The CDR3 contains 15 residues. Trimming shortened V by 4 bases and J by 0 bases, and 14 bases separated the two germline ends. CDR1 is SQVTM, CDR2 ANQGSEA, per germline. The CDR3 spells CSVVSDLASTDTQYF. In nucleotides, the CDR3 is TGCAGCGTTGTGTCCGATCTGGCTAGCACAGATACGCAGTATTTT.

The V and J genes are TRBV2 and TRBJ2-1, with TRBD2 matching over 7 bases. The CDR3 spans 16 residues. The J segment lost 2 bases and the V segment lost 2 bases, leaving 6 bases of the junction unmatched. Germline CDR1 SNHLY, CDR2 FYNNEI. The CDR3 here is CASSESGGSPYNEQFF. The CDR3 nucleotides read TGTGCCAGCAGTGAATCAGGCGGGAGTCCCTACAATGAGCAGTTCTTC.

The V gene is TRBV5-4, the J gene TRBJ1-3; D unclear. The germline V gene has CDR1 SGHNT and CDR2 YYREEE (reference sequence). The CDR3 spans 14 residues. Trimming removed 3 bases from V and 2 bases from J, with 9 bases in between. The CDR3 coding sequence is TGTGCCAGCAGCTCGGGCCTCGCTGGAAACACCATATATTTT. Protein product: CASSSGLAGNTIYF.

The chain carries TRBV19 and TRBJ1-1; D ambiguous. This CDR3 is 14 amino acids long. CDR1 is LNHDA, CDR2 SQIVND, per germline (reference sequence). V was shortened by 7 bases and J by 1 base, with 13 bases between the two germline ends. In nucleotides, the CDR3 is TGTGCCAGTACCCCTCACTTGGGGAACACTGAAGCTTTCTTT. Protein sequence: CASTPHLGNTEAFF.

V and J are TRBV27 and TRBJ1-1; 8 bases align to TRBD1. Per germline, CDR1 MNHEY and CDR2 SMNVEV (reference sequence). V lost 3 bases to trimming and J lost 7 bases; unmatched junction nucleotides: 10. This CDR3 region has 15 residues. The chain's CDR3 is CASSFVGTGRNEAFF. CDR3 nucleotides: TGTGCCAGCAGTTTCGTGGGGACAGGACGAAATGAAGCTTTCTTT.

About this clone itself: The same CDR3 can be traced to other DNA sequences in this sample. V gene TRBV27 combines with J gene TRBJ2-7; either TRBD1 or TRBD2 may fit D (5 bases each). Looked up from germline, CDR1 is MNHEY and CDR2 is SMNVEV (reference sequence). The CDR3 runs to 12 residues. Trimming cost V 2 bases and J 3 bases, with 5 bases left between them. The CDR3 DNA sequence: TGTGCCAGCAGTTTAGGGGGCTACGAGCAGTACTTC. It translates to CASSLGGYEQYF.

As concerns this clone: Different DNA sequences within this sample yield the same CDR3. The DNA for the CDR3 is TGTGCCAGCAGATTGAACACCGGGGAGCTGTTTTTT. Protein product: CASRLNTGELFF. The V and J genes are TRBV27 and TRBJ2-2; D not certain. CDR1 and CDR2 (germline): MNHEY, SMNVEV (reference sequence). V was clipped by 6 bases and J by 1 base, with 3 bases between them. The CDR3 covers 12 residues.

This chain links TRBV19 with TRBJ2-2; 8 bases are shared with TRBD1. The CDR3 consists of 17 residues. Looked up from germline, CDR1 is LNHDA and CDR2 is SQIVND (reference sequence). Trimming cost V 1 base and J 1 base; bases outside gene matches: 5. CDR3 protein: CASSIVRDRMNTGELFF. Written as DNA, the CDR3 is TGTGCCAGTAGTATAGTCCGGGACAGGATGAACACCGGGGAGCTGTTTTTT.

About this clone itself: Other nucleotide sequences in the sample specify the same CDR3. The chain couples TRBV27 to TRBJ2-6; no clear D. Trimming took 3 bases from V and 4 from J, leaving 4 bases between them. The CDR3 contains 13 residues. Per the germline V gene, CDR1 is MNHEY and CDR2 is SMNVEV (reference sequence). CDR3: CASSLAGANVLTF. DNA of the CDR3: TGTGCCAGCAGTTTGGCCGGGGCCAACGTCCTGACTTTC.

V gene TRBV10-3 combines with J gene TRBJ2-5, with 10 bases identical to TRBD2. Losses at the gene ends were 6 bases for V and 5 bases for J; bases not matched to a gene: 9. The CDR3 is 15 amino acids. Germline V lookup: CDR1 ENHRY, CDR2 SYGVKD. CDR3 residues: CAIRVTSGRYETQYF. In DNA, the CDR3 is TGTGCCATCAGGGTGACTAGCGGGCGCTATGAGACCCAGTACTTC.

The chain has TRBV11-3 and TRBJ2-1; D not certain. Germline V gene data show CDR1 as SGHNT and CDR2 as YENEEA. The CDR3 is made up of 20 amino acids. Trimming took off 5 bases at V and 6 bases at J, with 32 bases between the two ends. Here the CDR3 reads CASSPSGAPHRLVNRNEQFF. CDR3 DNA: TGTGCCAGCAGCCCCTCCGGTGCACCTCATCGACTCGTAAACCGCAATGAGCAGTTCTTC.

V gene TRBV2 combines with J gene TRBJ1-1; D might be TRBD1 (5 bases). This CDR3 has 14 amino acids. Deletions cut 0 bases from V and 10 bases from J, with 15 bases between. Germline V gene lookup returns CDR1 SNHLY and CDR2 FYNNEI. CDR3 residues: CASSEAEGALLAFF. The CDR3 nucleotides are TGTGCCAGCAGTGAAGCGGAAGGGGCCCTTCTAGCTTTCTTT.

This sequence joins TRBV5-1 and TRBJ1-1; perhaps TRBD1 as D (5 bases). The CDR3 consists of 15 residues. Germline CDR1 reads SGHRS; CDR2 reads YFSETQ. The V end lost 6 bases, the J end lost 3 bases, and 18 bases lay between the germline ends. The CDR3 is CASTASDRPDTEAFF. The CDR3 DNA reads as TGCGCCAGCACCGCGTCTGACAGACCTGACACTGAAGCTTTCTTT. Full variable domain (rest looked up from reference TRBV5-1 and TRBJ1-1): KAGVTQTPRYLIKTRGQQVTLSCSPISGHRSVSWYQQTPGQGLQFLFEYFSETQRNKGNFPGRFSGRQFSNSRSEMNVSTLELGDSALYLCASTASDRPDTEAFFGQGTRLTVV.